This TCR beta chain derives from a study of vaccination effects on CD4 cells after COVID-19. Study-wide context: As their vaccination, participants received two doses of either BNT162b2 or mRNA-1273. Findings and limits, study-wide: Clones from infection and from vaccination both contracted markedly late after vaccination. Few convalescent patients and no early post-infection timepoints were included in the study.

Measured with immunoSEQ multiplex PCR; TCRdb has only the in-frame clones, and not every one. The table records about 20,000 clones, 70% of them present only once. Worth noting for this clone: The target antigen is unknown.

Prior to sequencing, the ViraFEST assay stimulated PBMC with viral peptide pools, which expanded the antigen-specific CD4+ T cells. Following culture for roughly 10 days, CD4+ T cells were isolated. Negative nucleocapsid antibody tests before and after vaccination confirmed no previous SARS-CoV-2 infection. Germline CDR1 and CDR2: SEHNR and FQNEAQ (reference sequence). The CDR3 is 15 residues long. Deletions cut 1 base from V and 0 bases from J, with 8 bases between. Sequencing was performed on CD4+ T cells from PBMCs cultured with HCoV-229E spike peptides, taken before COVID-19 vaccination. The rearrangement uses TRBV7-9 and TRBJ2-3; no clear D. This receptor was obtained from a human donor who received a COVID-19 vaccine. The CDR3 DNA reads TGTGCCAGCAGCTTAGTGAGGTACAGCACAGATACGCAGTATTTT. Translation gives CASSLVRYSTDTQYF.